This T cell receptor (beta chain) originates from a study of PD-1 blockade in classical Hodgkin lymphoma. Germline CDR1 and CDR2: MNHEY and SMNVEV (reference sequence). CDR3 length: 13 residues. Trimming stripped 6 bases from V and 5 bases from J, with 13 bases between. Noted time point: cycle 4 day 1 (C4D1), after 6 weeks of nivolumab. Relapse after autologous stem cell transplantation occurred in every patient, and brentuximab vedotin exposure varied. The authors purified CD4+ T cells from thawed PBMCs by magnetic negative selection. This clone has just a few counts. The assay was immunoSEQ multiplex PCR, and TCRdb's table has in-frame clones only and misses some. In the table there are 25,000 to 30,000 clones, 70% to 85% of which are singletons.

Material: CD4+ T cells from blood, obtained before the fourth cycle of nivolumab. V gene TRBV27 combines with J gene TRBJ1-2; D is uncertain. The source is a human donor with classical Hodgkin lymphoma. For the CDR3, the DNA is TGTGCCAGCAGCGAAATCGGGCAGTATGGCTACACCTTC. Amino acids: CASSEIGQYGYTF.